These 10 T cell receptor beta chains were sequenced from one sample in a study of blood T cell repertoires in COVID-19. The method was immunoSEQ multiplex PCR; TCRdb's version includes in-frame clones alone and lacks a portion of them. The profile covers around 380,000 clones, with more than 75% appearing a single time and 1% to 1.5% taken by the ten largest. The sample comprised PBMCs or T cells enriched from blood (not recorded which). The receptor source for this set is a man younger than 40 who had recovered from COVID-19.

This clone was observed a single time. This rearrangement joins TRBV6-5 to TRBJ2-7, with 7 bases aligning to TRBD1. Per germline, CDR1 MNHEY and CDR2 SVGAGI. The V gene end was trimmed by 4 bases and the J gene end by 3 bases; junction bases not matched to a gene: 9. The CDR3 has 15 amino acids. The CDR3 spells CASSSPGTASYEQYF. The CDR3 coding sequence is TGTGCCAGCAGTTCCCCGGGGACAGCGAGCTACGAGCAGTACTTC.

CDR3 loop: CASSPPGMGETQYF. The CDR3 DNA reads TGTGCCAGCTCACCCCCAGGGATGGGTGAGACCCAGTACTTC. The chain combines TRBV18 with TRBJ2-5; D possibly corresponds to TRBD1 (5 bases). V was pared by 3 bases and J by 5 bases, with 13 bases between. This CDR3 comprises 14 residues. From germline, CDR1 is KGHSH and CDR2 LQKENI.

The chain is built from TRBV9 and TRBJ2-1; a weak D match, TRBD2 (6 bases). The CDR3 runs to 15 residues. Trimming removed 3 bases at V and 0 bases at J, with 10 bases between. Germline loops: CDR1 SGDLS, CDR2 YYNGEE. CDR3 in DNA: TGTGCCAGCAGCGACGGGACTCGCTCCTACAATGAGCAGTTCTTC. It codes for CASSDGTRSYNEQFF.

The chain links TRBV5-1 to TRBJ1-1; D ambiguous. There are 16 residues in the CDR3. Germline V gene data show CDR1 as SGHRS and CDR2 as YFSETQ. The V end was cut by 4 bases, the J end by 0 bases, with 16 bases between. CDR3 amino acids: CASSLPGRGMNTEAFF. In DNA, the CDR3 is TGCGCCAGCAGCCTGCCGGGTAGAGGTATGAACACTGAAGCTTTCTTT.

The chain uses TRBV5-1 and TRBJ2-1, with 8 positions matching TRBD1. Germline-derived CDR1 and CDR2 are SGHRS and YFSETQ. The CDR3 has 15 amino acids. The junction had 4 bases not matched to a gene; V was cut back by 0 bases and J by 5 bases. The CDR3 bases are TGCGCCAGCAGCTTGGGGACAGGGAACAACAATGAGCAGTTCTTC. Its protein product is CASSLGTGNNNEQFF.

The gene calls are TRBV3-1 (or the pseudogene TRBV3-2) and TRBJ1-1; D possibly corresponds to TRBD1 (6 bases). The CDR3 extends over 15 amino acids. Germline lookup yields CDR1 LGHDT and CDR2 YNNKEL (reference sequence). Trimming stripped 0 bases from V and 11 bases from J, with 19 bases between. CDR3 protein: CASSQDLRRGQGAFF. Here the CDR3 DNA reads TGTGCCAGCAGCCAAGACCTGAGGCGGGGGCAAGGTGCTTTCTTT.

The chain joins TRBV9 to TRBJ2-1, with D possibly TRBD2 on 5 matching bases. Per germline, CDR1 SGDLS and CDR2 YYNGEE. The CDR3 is made up of 15 amino acids. The V and J ends lost 4 bases and 5 bases respectively, with 16 bases between them. The CDR3 DNA follows: TGTGCCAGCAGCCCTCGGCGGGTTGAAAACAATGAGCAGTTCTTC. Protein sequence: CASSPRRVENNEQFF.

The J gene is TRBJ2-1, the V gene TRBV5-4; perhaps TRBD1 as D (5 bases). Trimming removed 2 bases from V and 3 bases from J, with 6 bases in between. There are 13 residues in the CDR3. Germline V CDR1 and CDR2: SGHNT, YYREEE (reference sequence). The CDR3 is CASSFQGYNEQFF. In nucleotides, the CDR3 is TGTGCCAGCAGCTTCCAGGGCTACAATGAGCAGTTCTTC.

The CDR3 region has the DNA TGTGCCAGCAGTTACGTCTCTAGCGGGGGGAAAAACATTCAGTACTTC. Translation: CASSYVSSGGKNIQYF. V gene TRBV6-5 combines with J gene TRBJ2-4; 11 nucleotides align to TRBD2. Germline assignment: CDR1 MNHEY and CDR2 SVGAGI. This CDR3 spans 16 amino acids. The V and J ends lost 2 bases and 4 bases, in that order; junction bases with no gene match: 4.

The chain uses TRBV3-1 (or the pseudogene TRBV3-2) and TRBJ2-1; D is perhaps TRBD2 (5 bases). The V gene lost 1 base and the J gene lost 0 bases, with 16 bases spanning the gap. The germline V gene encodes CDR1 LGHDT and CDR2 YNNKEL (reference sequence). This CDR3 is 18 amino acids long. The CDR3: CASSQGLLGMSSYNEQFF. The CDR3 nucleotides are TGTGCCAGCAGCCAAGGGCTACTAGGAATGAGCTCCTACAATGAGCAGTTCTTC.